These 27 T cell receptor beta chains originate from one sample sequenced in a study of T cell responses to AZD1222 COVID-19 vaccine. Measured with immunoSEQ multiplex PCR; TCRdb has only the in-frame clones, and not every one. Among over 100,000 clones listed, roughly nine tenths were seen once. The starting material was peripheral blood, obtained on day 0 of AZD1222 vaccination. These receptors all stem from an adult in good health.

The J gene is TRBJ2-2, the V gene TRBV6-4; 8 bases map to TRBD1. Germline loops: CDR1 MRHNA, CDR2 SNTAGT. This CDR3 has 15 amino acids. J lost 6 bases, V lost 9 bases, and 12 bases had no gene match. CDR3 sequence: CARTKTGVTAGELFF. Here the CDR3 DNA reads TGTGCCAGGACGAAGACAGGGGTTACGGCCGGGGAGCTGTTTTTT.

The J gene is TRBJ2-7, the V gene TRBV6-5; TRBD1 agrees at 9 bases. CDR1 is MNHEY, CDR2 SVGAGI, per germline. Unmatched junction bases numbered 6, after V lost 0 bases and J lost 6 bases. The length of the CDR3 is 15 residues. CDR3 bases: TGTGCCAGCAGTTACTCGAACAGGGGGCGGGGCGAGCAGTACTTC. This codes for CASSYSNRGRGEQYF.

V usage is TRBV12-3 or TRBV12-4 and J usage is TRBJ2-3; D is tentatively TRBD1 or TRBD2 (5 bases each). V lost 10 bases, J lost 3 bases, and 11 bases lay in between. This CDR3 contains 12 residues. The chain's CDR3 is CATGWGTDTQYF. In DNA form, the CDR3 reads TGTGCCACCGGATGGGGGACAGATACGCAGTATTTT.

The chain employs TRBV4-2 and TRBJ2-6, with 9 bases fitting TRBD1. This CDR3 comprises 19 residues. V was clipped by 4 bases and J by 1 base; unmatched bases: 11. Germline assignment: CDR1 LGHNA and CDR2 YNFKEQ. CDR3 sequence: CASSRGPPGQGSGANVLTF. For the CDR3, the DNA is TGTGCCAGCAGCCGCGGACCTCCGGGACAGGGATCTGGGGCCAACGTCCTGACTTTC.

The chain joins TRBV7-2 to TRBJ1-3; 8 nucleotides align to TRBD1. From germline, CDR1 is SGHTA and CDR2 FQGNSA. CDR3 length equals 15 residues. V shed 5 bases, J shed 1 base, and the junction held 4 bases outside the gene matches. CDR3 sequence reads: CASSGTGGSGNTIYF. Written as DNA, the CDR3 is TGTGCCAGCAGCGGGACAGGAGGTTCTGGAAACACCATATATTTT. Complete variable domain (other parts from reference TRBV7-2 and TRBJ1-3): GAGVSQSPSNKVTEKGKDVELRCDPISGHTALYWYRQSLGQGLEFLIYFQGNSAPDKSGLPSDRFSAERTGGSVSTLTIQRTQQEDSAVYLCASSGTGGSGNTIYFGEGSWLTVV.

CDR3 sequence (DNA): TGTGCCAGCAGCGGCCAGGGTGGGGAGACCCAGTACTTC. Encoded protein: CASSGQGGETQYF. The chain carries TRBV7-3 and TRBJ2-5, with a tentative D call TRBD1 (5 bases). The CDR3 length is 13 residues. With 5 bases removed from V and 5 bases from J, the gap between germline ends came to 12 bases. Germline assignment: CDR1 SGHTA and CDR2 FQGTGA. The full variable domain, its missing parts supplied by reference TRBV7-3 and TRBJ2-5, is GAGVSQTPSNKVTEKGKYVELRCDPISGHTALYWYRQSLGQGPEFLIYFQGTGAADDSGLPNDRFFAVRPEGSVSTLKIQRTERGDSAVYLCASSGQGGETQYFGPGTRLLVL.

The gene calls are TRBV4-3 and TRBJ1-3, with 10 positions matching TRBD1. With 0 bases clipped from V and 3 bases from J, the junction kept 5 bases outside the gene matches. There are 17 residues in the CDR3. CDR1 and CDR2 from the germline V gene are LGHNA and YSLEER. The CDR3 reads CASSQDRGTGVGNTIYF. The CDR3 coding sequence is TGCGCCAGCAGCCAAGATCGGGGGACAGGGGTTGGAAACACCATATATTTT.

This rearrangement joins TRBV29-1 to TRBJ2-1; D is undetermined. CDR1 and CDR2 (germline): SQVTM, ANQGSEA. This CDR3 region has 11 residues. V was clipped by 7 bases and J by 10 bases, with 14 bases between them. CDR3 nucleotides: TGCAGCGCCTCAATAACTCGGGAGCAGTTCTTC. Residues: CSASITREQFF.

V gene TRBV15 combines with J gene TRBJ1-4, with 7 bases identical to TRBD1. The CDR3 covers 16 residues. J lost 6 bases, V lost 2 bases, and 9 bases had no gene match. Germline V lookup: CDR1 LNHNV, CDR2 YYDKDF (reference sequence). The DNA of the CDR3 is TGTGCCACCAGCAGATCAAACAGGGGTGGGGATGAAAAACTGTTTTTT. Translating it yields CATSRSNRGGDEKLFF.

This chain connects TRBV29-1 to TRBJ1-1; TRBD1 matches at 10 bases. J was trimmed by 4 bases and V by 7 bases; bases with no gene match: 9. The CDR3 is 14 amino acids. CDR1 and CDR2 (germline): SQVTM, ANQGSEA. CDR3 loop: CSGKTGGIGTEAFF. CDR3 sequence (DNA): TGCAGCGGTAAGACAGGGGGCATTGGCACTGAAGCTTTCTTT.

V usage is TRBV3-1 (or the pseudogene TRBV3-2) and J usage is TRBJ2-7, with D maybe TRBD1 (5 bases). The ends were cut back, 3 bases at V and 7 bases at J, with 10 bases in the middle. CDR1 is LGHDT and CDR2 is YNNKEL in the germline V gene (reference sequence). The CDR3 length is 12 residues. The CDR3 DNA is TGTGCCAGCAGCCAGATGGGGCAGGAGCAGTACTTC. Translation gives CASSQMGQEQYF.

V and J are TRBV28 and TRBJ2-3, with D unclear. Deletions cut 3 bases from V and 2 bases from J, with 9 bases between. This CDR3 spans 14 amino acids. CDR1 MDHEN and CDR2 SYDVKM come from the germline V gene. CDR3 residues: CASSLGSNTDTQYF. In DNA, the CDR3 is TGTGCCAGCAGTTTGGGTAGCAACACAGATACGCAGTATTTT. Variable domain in full (rest from reference TRBV28 and TRBJ2-3): DVKVTQSSRYLVKRTGEKVFLECVQDMDHENMFWYRQDPGLGLRLIYFSYDVKMKEKGDIPEGYSVSREKKERFSLILESASTNQTSMYLCASSLGSNTDTQYFGPGTRLTVL.

The chain is built from TRBV5-4 and TRBJ2-1, with 12 bases aligning to TRBD2. The V gene's germline CDR1 is SGHNT and CDR2 YYREEE (reference sequence). The CDR3 contains 14 residues. The J segment lost 8 bases and the V segment lost 4 bases, leaving 4 bases of the junction unmatched. This CDR3 reads CASSVTSGGYEQFF. CDR3 bases: TGTGCCAGCAGCGTGACTAGCGGGGGCTATGAGCAGTTCTTC.

J is TRBJ1-1 and V is TRBV3-1 (or the pseudogene TRBV3-2); D gene ambiguous. The CDR3 spans 16 residues. The germline gives CDR1 LGHDT, CDR2 YNNKEL (reference sequence). V was trimmed by 0 bases and J by 1 base, leaving 12 bases between them. For the CDR3, the DNA is TGTGCCAGCAGCCAAGATCTGGCGAGGACGAACACTGAAGCTTTCTTT. This sequence encodes CASSQDLARTNTEAFF.

J is TRBJ1-1 and V is TRBV4-2; D gene unclear. In germline, CDR1 is LGHNA, CDR2 YNFKEQ. This CDR3 comprises 14 residues. V lost 3 bases to trimming and J lost 1 base, with 9 bases between them. The CDR3 here is CASSHPRRNTEAFF. CDR3 sequence (DNA): TGTGCCAGCAGCCACCCACGACGGAACACTGAAGCTTTCTTT.

This clone has just one count. The J gene is TRBJ1-2, the V gene TRBV6-2 or TRBV6-3, with 8 nucleotides matching TRBD1. Germline V gives CDR1 MNHEY, CDR2 SVGEGT. This CDR3 comprises 15 residues. J was trimmed by 8 bases and V by 0 bases; bases with no gene match: 8. This CDR3 is CASSYSGRTGNGYTF. CDR3 bases: TGTGCCAGCAGTTACTCCGGACGGACAGGGAACGGCTACACCTTC.

The gene calls are TRBV6-4 and TRBJ1-6; D might be TRBD1 (6 bases). V dropped 9 bases and J dropped 7 bases, with 16 bases sitting between them. The CDR3 is made up of 14 amino acids. The germline CDR1 and CDR2 sequences are MRHNA and SNTAGT. Here the CDR3 reads CARLPGQPNSPLHF. The CDR3 DNA reads as TGTGCCAGACTTCCGGGACAACCAAATTCACCCCTCCACTTT.

The V gene is TRBV27, the J gene TRBJ1-6; 7 positions match TRBD1. The CDR3 has 17 residues. With V trimmed by 6 bases and J by 0 bases, 8 bases remained unmatched. CDR1 is MNHEY and CDR2 is SMNVEV in the germline V gene (reference sequence). The CDR3 DNA sequence: TGTGCCAGCAGCGTAGAGGGGGCAAGCTCCTATAATTCACCCCTCCACTTT. Translating it yields CASSVEGASSYNSPLHF.

J is TRBJ2-7 and V is TRBV19; a possible D gene is TRBD2 (6 bases). The CDR3 has 15 amino acids. Trimming removed 0 bases at V and 7 bases at J, with 16 bases between. Germline V gene data show CDR1 as LNHDA and CDR2 as SQIVND (reference sequence). The CDR3 region is CASSIDGGKPREQYF. CDR3 in DNA: TGTGCCAGTAGTATAGATGGGGGGAAACCTCGGGAGCAGTACTTC.

The chain uses TRBV11-2 and TRBJ2-7; D may be TRBD1 (6 bases). CDR1 and CDR2 (germline): SGHAT, FQNNGV. V lost 4 bases, J lost 0 bases, and 13 bases lay in between. This CDR3 is 15 amino acids long. This CDR3 reads CASSSDRMISYEQYF. CDR3 sequence (DNA): TGTGCCAGCAGCTCTGACAGGATGATCTCCTACGAGCAGTACTTC.

This chain joins TRBV24-1 and TRBJ2-1; 9 bases are a match to TRBD1. The V segment lost 0 bases and the J segment 1 base; nucleotides outside the gene matches: 9. CDR1 KGHDR and CDR2 SFDVKD come from the germline V gene. The CDR3 length is 19 residues. The CDR3 reads CATSDLGGGQGRSYNEQFF. The CDR3 nucleotides are TGTGCCACCAGTGATTTGGGGGGAGGACAGGGGCGATCCTACAATGAGCAGTTCTTC.

The CDR3 is CASSPRGQGIYGYTF. DNA of the CDR3: TGTGCCAGCAGCCCGAGGGGACAGGGGATCTATGGCTACACCTTC. V gene TRBV7-9 combines with J gene TRBJ1-2; 10 nucleotides line up with TRBD1. This CDR3 contains 15 residues. Germline V lookup: CDR1 SEHNR, CDR2 FQNEAQ (reference sequence). J lost 4 bases, V lost 5 bases, and 7 bases had no gene match. Full variable domain (missing parts from reference TRBV7-9 and TRBJ1-2): DTGVSQNPRHKITKRGQNVTFRCDPISEHNRLYWYRQTLGQGPEFLTYFQNEAQLEKSRLLSDRFSAERPKGSFSTLEIQRTEQGDSAMYLCASSPRGQGIYGYTFGSGTRLTVV.

The chain carries TRBV15 and TRBJ2-7; D uncertain. Trimming left V 0 bases short and J 2 bases short, with 5 bases between. Per germline, CDR1 LNHNV and CDR2 YYDKDF (reference sequence). This CDR3 is built from 13 residues. The CDR3 loop is CATSRDYTYEQYF. The CDR3 nucleotides read TGTGCCACCAGCAGAGATTACACCTACGAGCAGTACTTC. The variable domain in full, with the rest retrieved from reference TRBV15 and TRBJ2-7, is DAMVIQNPRYQVTQFGKPVTLSCSQTLNHNVMYWYQQKSSQAPKLLFHYYDKDFNNEADTPDNFQSRRPNTSFCFLDIRSPGLGDTAMYLCATSRDYTYEQYFGPGTRLTVT.

The CDR3 bases are TGTGCCACTTGGACAGGGCAAGAGACCCAGTACTTC. Residues: CATWTGQETQYF. The rearrangement uses TRBV2 and TRBJ2-5; TRBD1 matches at 8 bases. Per the germline V gene, CDR1 is SNHLY and CDR2 is FYNNEI. The CDR3 spans 12 residues. After removal of 10 bases from V and 2 bases from J, the junction contained 3 bases not matched to a gene.

The chain couples TRBV7-3 to TRBJ1-1; D not certain. V was pared by 1 base and J by 1 base, with 10 bases between. Germline CDR1 reads SGHTA; CDR2 reads FQGTGA. The CDR3 is 15 residues long. For the CDR3, the DNA is TGTGCCAGCAGCTTAAAACCCTCCGCGAACACTGAAGCTTTCTTT. Its protein is CASSLKPSANTEAFF. The whole variable domain, remainder taken from reference TRBV7-3 and TRBJ1-1, is GAGVSQTPSNKVTEKGKYVELRCDPISGHTALYWYRQSLGQGPEFLIYFQGTGAADDSGLPNDRFFAVRPEGSVSTLKIQRTERGDSAVYLCASSLKPSANTEAFFGQGTRLTVV.

The chain uses TRBV27 and TRBJ2-7; D is undetermined. CDR1 is MNHEY and CDR2 is SMNVEV in the germline V gene (reference sequence). The CDR3 consists of 15 residues. V lost 0 bases and J lost 4, with 13 bases in between. This chain's CDR3 is CASSLSRPLSYEQYF. The CDR3 bases are TGTGCCAGCAGTTTATCGAGGCCTCTCTCTTACGAGCAGTACTTC.

The chain couples TRBV6-5 to TRBJ2-2; 9 nucleotides agree with TRBD1. The length of the CDR3 is 14 residues. The V and J ends lost 7 bases and 7 bases, in that order; junction bases with no gene match: 7. Germline lookup yields CDR1 MNHEY and CDR2 SVGAGI. The CDR3 DNA reads as TGTGCCAGCATGGGGACAGGGTGGAGCGGGGAGCTGTTTTTT. Its translation: CASMGTGWSGELFF.